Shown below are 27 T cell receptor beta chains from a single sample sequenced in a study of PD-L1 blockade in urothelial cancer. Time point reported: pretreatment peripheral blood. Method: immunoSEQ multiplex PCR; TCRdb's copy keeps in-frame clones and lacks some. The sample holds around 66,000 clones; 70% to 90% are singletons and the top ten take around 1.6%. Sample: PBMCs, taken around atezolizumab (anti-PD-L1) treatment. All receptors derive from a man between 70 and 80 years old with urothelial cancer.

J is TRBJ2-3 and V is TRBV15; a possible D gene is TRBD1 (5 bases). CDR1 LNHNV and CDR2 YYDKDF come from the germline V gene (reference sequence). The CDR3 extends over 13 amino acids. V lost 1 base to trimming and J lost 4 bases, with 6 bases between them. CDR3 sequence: CATSRAGPDTQYF. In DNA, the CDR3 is TGTGCCACCAGCAGAGCAGGGCCAGATACGCAGTATTTT. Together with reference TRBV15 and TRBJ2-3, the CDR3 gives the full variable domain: DAMVIQNPRYQVTQFGKPVTLSCSQTLNHNVMYWYQQKSSQAPKLLFHYYDKDFNNEADTPDNFQSRRPNTSFCFLDIRSPGLGDTAMYLCATSRAGPDTQYFGPGTRLTVL.

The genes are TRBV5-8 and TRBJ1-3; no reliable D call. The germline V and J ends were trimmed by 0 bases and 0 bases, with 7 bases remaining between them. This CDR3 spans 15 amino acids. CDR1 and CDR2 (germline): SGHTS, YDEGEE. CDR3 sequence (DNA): TGTGCCAGCAGCTTGGGGCAGTACTCTGGAAACACCATATATTTT. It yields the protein CASSLGQYSGNTIYF.

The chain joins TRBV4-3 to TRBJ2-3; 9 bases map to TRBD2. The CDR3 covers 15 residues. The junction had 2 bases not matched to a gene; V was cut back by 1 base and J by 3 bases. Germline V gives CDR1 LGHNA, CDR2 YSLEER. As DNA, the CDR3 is TGCGCCAGCAGCCAAGCCAGCGGGAGGACAGATACGCAGTATTTT. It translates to CASSQASGRTDTQYF.

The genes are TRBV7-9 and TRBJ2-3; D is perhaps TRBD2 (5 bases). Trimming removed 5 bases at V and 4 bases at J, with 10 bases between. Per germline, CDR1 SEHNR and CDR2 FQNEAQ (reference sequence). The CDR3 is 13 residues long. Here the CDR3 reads CASSPRRPDTQYF. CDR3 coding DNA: TGTGCCAGCAGCCCCCGGAGGCCAGATACGCAGTATTTT.

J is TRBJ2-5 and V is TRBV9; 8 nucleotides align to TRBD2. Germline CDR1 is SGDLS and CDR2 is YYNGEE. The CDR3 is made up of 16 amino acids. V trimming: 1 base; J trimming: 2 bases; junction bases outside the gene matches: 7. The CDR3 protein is CASSVQPRGGQETQYF. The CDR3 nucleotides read TGTGCCAGCAGCGTACAGCCTCGCGGGGGGCAAGAGACCCAGTACTTC.

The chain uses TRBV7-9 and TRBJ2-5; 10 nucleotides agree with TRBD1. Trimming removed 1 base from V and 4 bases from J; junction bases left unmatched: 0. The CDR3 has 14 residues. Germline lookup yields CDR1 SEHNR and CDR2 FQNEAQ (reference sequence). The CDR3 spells CASSLGTGGETQYF. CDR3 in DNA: TGTGCCAGCAGCTTAGGGACAGGGGGAGAGACCCAGTACTTC.

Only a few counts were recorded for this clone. The CDR3 coding sequence is TGCGCCAGCAGCCAAGAAAGGGACAGGGGTCTCTACGAGCAGTACTTC. It is translated as CASSQERDRGLYEQYF. The chain uses TRBV4-3 and TRBJ2-7; 10 bases are shared with TRBD1. Looked up from germline, CDR1 is LGHNA and CDR2 is YSLEER. This CDR3 region has 16 residues. Trimming took 0 bases from V and 3 from J; bases not matched to a gene: 5.

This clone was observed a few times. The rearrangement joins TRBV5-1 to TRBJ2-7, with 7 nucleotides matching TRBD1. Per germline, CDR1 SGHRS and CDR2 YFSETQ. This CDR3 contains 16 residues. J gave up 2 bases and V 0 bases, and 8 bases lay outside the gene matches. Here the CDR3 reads CASSLARGTGAYEQYF. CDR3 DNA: TGCGCCAGCAGCTTGGCCAGGGGGACCGGGGCCTACGAGCAGTACTTC.

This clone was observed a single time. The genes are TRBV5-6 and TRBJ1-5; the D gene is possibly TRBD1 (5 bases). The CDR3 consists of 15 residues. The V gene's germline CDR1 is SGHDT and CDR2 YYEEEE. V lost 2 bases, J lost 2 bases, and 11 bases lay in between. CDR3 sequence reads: CASSFSTVRNQPQHF. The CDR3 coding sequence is TGTGCCAGCAGCTTCTCGACAGTACGCAATCAGCCCCAGCATTTT.

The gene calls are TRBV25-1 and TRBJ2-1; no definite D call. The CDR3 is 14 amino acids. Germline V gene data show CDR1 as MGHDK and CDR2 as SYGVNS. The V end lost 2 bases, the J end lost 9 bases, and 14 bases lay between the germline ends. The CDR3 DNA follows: TGTGCCAGCAGTGAACCCTCCCCTAGAGGTGAGCAGTTCTTC. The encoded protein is CASSEPSPRGEQFF. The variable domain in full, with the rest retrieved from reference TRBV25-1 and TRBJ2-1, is EADIYQTPRYLVIGTGKKITLECSQTMGHDKMYWYQQDPGMELHLIHYSYGVNSTEKGDLSSESTVSRIRTEHFPLTLESARPSHTSQYLCASSEPSPRGEQFFGPGTRLTVL.

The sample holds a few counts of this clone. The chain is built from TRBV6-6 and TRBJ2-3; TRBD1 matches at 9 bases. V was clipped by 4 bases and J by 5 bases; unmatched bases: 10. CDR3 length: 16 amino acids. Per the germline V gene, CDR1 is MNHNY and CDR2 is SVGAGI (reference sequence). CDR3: CASSSPGQGNVDTQYF. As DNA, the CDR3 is TGTGCCAGCAGTTCACCGGGACAGGGTAATGTAGATACGCAGTATTTT.

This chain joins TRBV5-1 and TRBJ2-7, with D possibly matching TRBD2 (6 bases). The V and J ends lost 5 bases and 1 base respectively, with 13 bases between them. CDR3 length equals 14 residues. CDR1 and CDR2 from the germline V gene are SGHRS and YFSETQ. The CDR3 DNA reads TGCGCCAGCAGATCGATGGAGGGATCCTACGAGCAGTACTTC. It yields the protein CASRSMEGSYEQYF.

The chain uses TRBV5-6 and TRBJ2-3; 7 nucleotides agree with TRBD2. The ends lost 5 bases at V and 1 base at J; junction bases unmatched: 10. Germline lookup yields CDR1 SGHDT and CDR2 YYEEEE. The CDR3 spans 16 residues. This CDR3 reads CASRRGVTSGTDTQYF. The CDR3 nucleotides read TGTGCCAGCAGGCGGGGCGTAACTAGCGGCACAGATACGCAGTATTTT.

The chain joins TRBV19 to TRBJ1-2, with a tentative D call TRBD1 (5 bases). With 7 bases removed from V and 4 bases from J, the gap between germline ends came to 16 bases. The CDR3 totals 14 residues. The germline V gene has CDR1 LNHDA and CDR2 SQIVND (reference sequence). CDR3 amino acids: CASTVSGLSYGYTF. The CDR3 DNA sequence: TGTGCCAGTACCGTTTCGGGACTCTCCTATGGCTACACCTTC. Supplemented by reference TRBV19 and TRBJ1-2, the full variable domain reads DGGITQSPKYLFRKEGQNVTLSCEQNLNHDAMYWYRQDPGQGLRLIYYSQIVNDFQKGDIAEGYSVSREKKESFPLTVTSAQKNPTAFYLCASTVSGLSYGYTFGSGTRLTVV.

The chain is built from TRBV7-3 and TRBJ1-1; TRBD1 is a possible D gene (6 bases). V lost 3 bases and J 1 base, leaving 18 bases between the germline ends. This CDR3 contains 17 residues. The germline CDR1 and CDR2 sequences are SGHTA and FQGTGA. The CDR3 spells CASSFPLTDSWNTEAFF. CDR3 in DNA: TGTGCCAGCAGCTTCCCGCTCACGGACAGTTGGAACACTGAAGCTTTCTTT.

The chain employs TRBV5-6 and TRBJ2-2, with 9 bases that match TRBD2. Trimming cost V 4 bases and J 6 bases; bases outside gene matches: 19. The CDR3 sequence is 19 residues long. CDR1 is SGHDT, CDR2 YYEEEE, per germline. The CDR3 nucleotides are TGTGCCAGCAGCCTCGGGGGCGGGAGGGCCCACGACCGAGCCGGGGAGCTGTTTTTT. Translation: CASSLGGGRAHDRAGELFF.

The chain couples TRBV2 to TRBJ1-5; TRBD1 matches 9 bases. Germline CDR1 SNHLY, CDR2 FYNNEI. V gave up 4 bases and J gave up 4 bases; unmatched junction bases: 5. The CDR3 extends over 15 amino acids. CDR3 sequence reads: CASSGGTGTNQPQHF. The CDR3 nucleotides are TGTGCCAGCAGTGGCGGGACAGGGACAAATCAGCCCCAGCATTTT.

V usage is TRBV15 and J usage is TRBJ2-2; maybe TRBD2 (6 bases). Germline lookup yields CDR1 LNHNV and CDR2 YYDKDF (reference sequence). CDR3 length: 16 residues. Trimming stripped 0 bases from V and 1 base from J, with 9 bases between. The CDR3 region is CATSRDGGENTGELFF. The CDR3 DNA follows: TGTGCCACCAGCAGAGATGGCGGGGAGAACACCGGGGAGCTGTTTTTT.

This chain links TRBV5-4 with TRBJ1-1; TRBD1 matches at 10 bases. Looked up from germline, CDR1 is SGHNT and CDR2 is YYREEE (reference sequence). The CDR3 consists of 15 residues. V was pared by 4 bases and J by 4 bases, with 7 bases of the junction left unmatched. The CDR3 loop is CASSLGDRGATEAFF. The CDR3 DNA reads TGTGCCAGCAGCCTGGGGGACAGGGGAGCCACTGAAGCTTTCTTT.

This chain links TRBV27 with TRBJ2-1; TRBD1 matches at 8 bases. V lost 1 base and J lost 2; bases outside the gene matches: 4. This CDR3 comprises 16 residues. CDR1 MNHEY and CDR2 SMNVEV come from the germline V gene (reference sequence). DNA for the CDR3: TGTGCCAGCAGTTTATACGGGACAGGAGCCTACAATGAGCAGTTCTTC. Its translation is CASSLYGTGAYNEQFF.

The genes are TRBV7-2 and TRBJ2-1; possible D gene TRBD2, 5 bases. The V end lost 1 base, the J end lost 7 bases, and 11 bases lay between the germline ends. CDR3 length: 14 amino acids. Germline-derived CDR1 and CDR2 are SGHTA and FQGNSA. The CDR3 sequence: CASSLEGSRNEQFF. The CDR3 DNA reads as TGTGCCAGCAGCTTAGAAGGGAGCCGGAATGAGCAGTTCTTC.

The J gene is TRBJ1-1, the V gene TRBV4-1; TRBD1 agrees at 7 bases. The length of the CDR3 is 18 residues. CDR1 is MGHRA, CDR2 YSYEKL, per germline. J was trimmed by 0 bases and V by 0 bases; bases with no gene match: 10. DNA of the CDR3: TGCGCCAGCAGCCAAGATGTGGACAGGATGAATATGAACACTGAAGCTTTCTTT. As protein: CASSQDVDRMNMNTEAFF.

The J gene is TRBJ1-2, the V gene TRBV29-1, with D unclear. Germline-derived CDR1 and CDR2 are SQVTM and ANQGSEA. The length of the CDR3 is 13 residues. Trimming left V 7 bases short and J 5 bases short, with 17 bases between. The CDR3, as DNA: TGCAGCGCTGTCTCGGCGGTGACGTATGGCTACACCTTC. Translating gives CSAVSAVTYGYTF.

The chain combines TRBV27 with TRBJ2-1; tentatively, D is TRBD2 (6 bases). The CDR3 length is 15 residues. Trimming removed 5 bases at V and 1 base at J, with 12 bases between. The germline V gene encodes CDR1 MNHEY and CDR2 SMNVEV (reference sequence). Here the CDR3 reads CASSTPGVSYNEQFF. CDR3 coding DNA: TGTGCCAGCAGTACACCGGGAGTATCCTACAATGAGCAGTTCTTC.

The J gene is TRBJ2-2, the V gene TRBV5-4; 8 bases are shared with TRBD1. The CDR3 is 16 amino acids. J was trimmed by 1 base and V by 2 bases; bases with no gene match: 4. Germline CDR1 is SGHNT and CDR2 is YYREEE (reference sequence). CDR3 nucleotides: TGTGCCAGCAGCTTTCCCGGGACAGGGAACACCGGGGAGCTGTTTTTT. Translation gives CASSFPGTGNTGELFF. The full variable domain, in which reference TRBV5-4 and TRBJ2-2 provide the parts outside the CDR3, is ETGVTQSPTHLIKTRGQQVTLRCSSQSGHNTVSWYQQALGQGPQFIFQYYREEENGRGNFPPRFSGLQFPNYSSELNVNALELDDSALYLCASSFPGTGNTGELFFGEGSRLTVL.

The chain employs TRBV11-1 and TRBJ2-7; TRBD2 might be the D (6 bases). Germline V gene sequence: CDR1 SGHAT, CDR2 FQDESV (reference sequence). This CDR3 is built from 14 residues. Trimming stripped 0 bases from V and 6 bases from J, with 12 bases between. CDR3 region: CASSLARGYREQYF. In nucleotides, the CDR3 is TGTGCCAGCAGCTTAGCGCGGGGCTACCGCGAGCAGTACTTC.

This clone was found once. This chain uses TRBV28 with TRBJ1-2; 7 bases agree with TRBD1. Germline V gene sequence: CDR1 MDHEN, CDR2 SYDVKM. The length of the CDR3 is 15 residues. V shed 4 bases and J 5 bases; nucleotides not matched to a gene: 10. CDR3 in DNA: TGTGCCAGCAGTTCCCCGGGACAGAGCCGGTATGGCTACACCTTC. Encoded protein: CASSSPGQSRYGYTF.